This entry lists 5 T cell receptor beta chains sequenced from one sample in a study of CD8 T cells in Susac syndrome. A quantity of about 0.45 to 1 ug RNA underwent reverse transcription using random hexamers. TCRdb used MiXCR to reprocess the immunoSEQ multiplex PCR reads, holding one entry per CDR3 protein. The table lists about 190,000 distinct CDR3 sequences, 95% of them singletons, with 0.15% to 0.2% in the top ten. The sample was CD8+ T cells from PBMCs. The receptors come from a human donor with Susac syndrome.

The CDR3 reads CAITSSQGAHGYTF. The CDR3 DNA sequence: TGTGCCATCACATCATCCCAGGGGGCACATGGCTACACCTTC. The chain recombines TRBV10-3 with TRBJ1-2, with 8 bases lining up with TRBD1. J gave up 6 bases and V 7 bases, and 10 bases lay outside the gene matches. The CDR3 contains 14 residues. Germline V gene sequence: CDR1 ENHRY, CDR2 SYGVKD.

CDR3 DNA: TGTGCCAGCAGAGATCTCTACGAGCAGTACTTC. Protein product: CASRDLYEQYF. The rearrangement uses TRBV6-5 and TRBJ2-7; no clear D. Germline values: CDR1 MNHEY, CDR2 SVGAGI. Trimming removed 6 bases from V and 3 bases from J, with 6 bases in between. The CDR3 runs 11 residues.

This clonotype was found once. The chain has TRBV2 and TRBJ2-7; D might be TRBD2 (6 bases). This CDR3 has 15 residues. In germline, CDR1 is SNHLY, CDR2 FYNNEI. V was pared by 3 bases and J by 2 bases, with 14 bases between. The CDR3 DNA follows: TGTGCCAGCAGTGAGTTTACTGCGGGAACCTACGAGCAGTACTTC. It is translated as CASSEFTAGTYEQYF.

The rearrangement links TRBV20-1 to TRBJ1-1; D unclear. The CDR3 covers 12 residues. V lost 5 bases and J 3 bases, leaving 10 bases between the germline ends. CDR1 DFQATT and CDR2 SNEGSKA come from the germline V gene (reference sequence). CDR3 residues: CSAPGGHTEAFF. As DNA, the CDR3 is TGCAGTGCTCCAGGCGGGCACACTGAAGCTTTCTTT.

V gene TRBV27 combines with J gene TRBJ1-5; 8 positions match TRBD1. V shed 3 bases, J shed 6 bases, and the junction held 4 bases outside the gene matches. The CDR3 length is 14 residues. Per the germline V gene, CDR1 is MNHEY and CDR2 is SMNVEV (reference sequence). DNA for the CDR3: TGTGCCAGCAGTTTCGACAGGGGAGCTCAGCCCCAGCATTTT. As protein: CASSFDRGAQPQHF.